The 8 T cell receptor beta chains in this list originate from one sample, sequenced in a study of T cell responses to AZD1222 COVID-19 vaccine. The repertoire was sequenced with immunoSEQ multiplex PCR; TCRdb's copy has only in-frame clones and lacks some. The sample contains about 39,000 clones, 88% of which appear only once. The sample was peripheral blood, taken 28 days after the second dose of the MenACWY control vaccine. The origin of the receptors is an adult who received the MenACWY meningococcal vaccine as a control.

This chain joins TRBV2 and TRBJ2-5, with D tentatively TRBD2 (7 bases). The CDR3 loop spans 15 amino acids. Germline loops: CDR1 SNHLY, CDR2 FYNNEI. Trimming pared 3 bases from V and 9 bases from J, leaving 20 bases between. The CDR3 coding sequence is TGTGCCAGCAGTGAGCCGGGGGGCACCTTAGGGGCCCAGTACTTC. The encoded protein is CASSEPGGTLGAQYF. The full variable domain, its missing parts supplied by reference TRBV2 and TRBJ2-5, is EPEVTQTPSHQVTQMGQEVILRCVPISNHLYFYWYRQILGQKVEFLVSFYNNEISEKSEIFDDQFSVERPDGSNFTLKIRSTKLEDSAMYFCASSEPGGTLGAQYFGPGTRLLVL.

V and J are TRBV6-5 and TRBJ1-4, with 9 bases that match TRBD1. Germline V CDR1 and CDR2: MNHEY, SVGAGI. The CDR3 loop spans 11 amino acids. V shed 6 bases and J 13 bases; nucleotides not matched to a gene: 3. DNA of the CDR3: TGTGCCAGCAGGCGGGACAGGGCACTGTTTTTT. Protein sequence: CASRRDRALFF.

V usage is TRBV6-1 and J usage is TRBJ1-2, with D perhaps TRBD1 (5 bases). There are 12 residues in the CDR3. V dropped 3 bases and J dropped 7 bases, with 9 bases sitting between them. The germline gives CDR1 MNHNS, CDR2 SASEGT. The CDR3 sequence: CASSEGRFGYTF. DNA for the CDR3: TGTGCCAGCAGTGAGGGGCGTTTTGGCTACACCTTC.

The DNA for the CDR3 is TGTGCCAGCACTAGAGGCTACGGGAGAGGGGCAGATACGCAGTATTTT. Its translation: CASTRGYGRGADTQYF. The rearrangement links TRBV28 to TRBJ2-3, with a weak D call TRBD2 (6 bases). This CDR3 is 16 amino acids long. V was shortened by 7 bases and J by 4 bases, with 21 bases between the two germline ends. CDR1 is MDHEN, CDR2 SYDVKM, per germline.

The rearrangement uses TRBV11-2 and TRBJ2-7; tentative D call: TRBD1 (5 bases). In germline, CDR1 is SGHAT, CDR2 FQNNGV. With 5 bases removed from V and 0 bases from J, the gap between germline ends came to 23 bases. CDR3 length: 18 amino acids. CDR3 residues: CASSPLGRRVGISYEQYF. The CDR3 nucleotides read TGTGCCAGCAGCCCGTTGGGGCGCAGAGTCGGAATCTCCTACGAGCAGTACTTC.

The genes are TRBV9 and TRBJ2-2, with D possibly TRBD2 on 6 matching bases. With 3 bases removed from V and 3 bases from J, the gap between germline ends came to 15 bases. Germline V gene data show CDR1 as SGDLS and CDR2 as YYNGEE. This CDR3 region has 16 residues. This chain's CDR3 is CASSAQLGGYTGELFF. DNA of the CDR3: TGTGCCAGCAGCGCTCAACTGGGGGGTTACACCGGGGAGCTGTTTTTT.

The chain links TRBV19 to TRBJ2-1; 8 bases line up with TRBD1. The CDR3 is made up of 16 amino acids. The J segment lost 0 bases and the V segment lost 3 bases, leaving 4 bases of the junction unmatched. Germline CDR1 and CDR2: LNHDA and SQIVND (reference sequence). The CDR3 nucleotides read TGTGCCAGTAGTATGTTCGGGACAGGCTCCTACAATGAGCAGTTCTTC. It yields the protein CASSMFGTGSYNEQFF.

This rearrangement joins TRBV12-3 or TRBV12-4 to TRBJ2-7; TRBD1 matches at 7 bases. The CDR3 length is 13 residues. Trimming cost V 5 bases and J 4 bases; bases outside gene matches: 5. CDR3 protein: CASSHGTVYEQYF. CDR3 DNA: TGTGCCAGCAGTCACGGGACAGTATACGAGCAGTACTTC.